The present T cell receptor (beta chain) was sequenced within a study of blood T cell repertoires in COVID-19. At the level of the study: Acute-phase and convalescent COVID-19 samples originated in the United States, Italy and Spain. PBMCs, B-cell-depleted T cells, or T cells provided the cDNA or gDNA that made up the material.

The data were produced by immunoSEQ multiplex PCR, yet TCRdb's version contains in-frame clones alone and is incomplete. The table records approximately 80,000 clones, about 85% of them present only once. Germline CDR1 LGHDT, CDR2 YNNKEL (reference sequence). CDR3 length: 15 amino acids. The V and J ends lost 0 bases and 1 base respectively, with 6 bases between them. The V gene is TRBV3-1 (or the pseudogene TRBV3-2), the J gene TRBJ1-4; D uncertain. Sequenced: peripheral blood. The source is a woman in her seventies with acute or convalescent COVID-19. The CDR3 DNA follows: TGTGCCAGCAGCCAAGATCCGGTAACTAATGAAAAACTGTTTTTT. It encodes CASSQDPVTNEKLFF.